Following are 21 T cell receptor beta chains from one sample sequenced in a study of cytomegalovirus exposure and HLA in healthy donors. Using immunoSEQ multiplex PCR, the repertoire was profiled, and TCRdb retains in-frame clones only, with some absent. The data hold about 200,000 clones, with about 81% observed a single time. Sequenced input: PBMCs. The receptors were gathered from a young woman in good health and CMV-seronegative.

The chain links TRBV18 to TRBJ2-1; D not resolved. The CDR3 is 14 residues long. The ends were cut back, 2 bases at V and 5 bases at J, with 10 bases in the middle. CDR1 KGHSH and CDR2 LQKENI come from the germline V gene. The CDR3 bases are TGTGCCAGCTCACCAAGGATAGCCGACAATGAGCAGTTCTTC. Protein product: CASSPRIADNEQFF.

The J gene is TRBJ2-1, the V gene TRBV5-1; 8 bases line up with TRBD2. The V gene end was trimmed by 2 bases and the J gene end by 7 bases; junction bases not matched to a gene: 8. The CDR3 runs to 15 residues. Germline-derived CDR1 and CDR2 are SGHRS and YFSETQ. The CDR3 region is CASSLLSGSRNEQFF. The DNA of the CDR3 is TGCGCCAGCAGCTTACTGAGCGGGAGCAGGAATGAGCAGTTCTTC.

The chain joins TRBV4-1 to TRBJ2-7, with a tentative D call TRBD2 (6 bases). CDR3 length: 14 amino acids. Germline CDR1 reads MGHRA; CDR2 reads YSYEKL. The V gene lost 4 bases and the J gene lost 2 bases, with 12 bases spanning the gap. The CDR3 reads CASSRTGGTYEQYF. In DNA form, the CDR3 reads TGCGCCAGCAGCCGAACCGGGGGAACCTACGAGCAGTACTTC.

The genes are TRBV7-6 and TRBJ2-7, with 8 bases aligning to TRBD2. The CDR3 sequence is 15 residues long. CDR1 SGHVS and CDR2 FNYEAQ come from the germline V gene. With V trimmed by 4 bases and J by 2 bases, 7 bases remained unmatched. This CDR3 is CASSSHFSGTYEQYF. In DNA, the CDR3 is TGTGCCAGCAGCTCACATTTTAGCGGGACCTACGAGCAGTACTTC.

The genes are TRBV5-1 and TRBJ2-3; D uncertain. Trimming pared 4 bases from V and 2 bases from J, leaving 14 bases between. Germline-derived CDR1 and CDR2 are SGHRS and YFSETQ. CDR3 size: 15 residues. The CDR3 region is CASSLRTANTDTQYF. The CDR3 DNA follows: TGCGCCAGCAGCCTGCGTACAGCCAACACAGATACGCAGTATTTT.

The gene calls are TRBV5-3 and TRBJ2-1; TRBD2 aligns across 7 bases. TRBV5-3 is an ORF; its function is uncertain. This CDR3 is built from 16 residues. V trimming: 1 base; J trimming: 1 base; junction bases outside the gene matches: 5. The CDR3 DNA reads TGTGCCAGAAGCTTGTCGCGGGAGTGGTCCTACAATGAGCAGTTCTTC. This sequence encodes CARSLSREWSYNEQFF.

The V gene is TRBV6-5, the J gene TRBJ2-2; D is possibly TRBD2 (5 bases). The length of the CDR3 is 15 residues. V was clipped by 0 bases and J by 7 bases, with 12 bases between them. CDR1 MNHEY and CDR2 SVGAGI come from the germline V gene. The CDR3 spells CASSYSGVVVGELFF. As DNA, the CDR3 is TGTGCCAGCAGTTACTCCGGGGTGGTGGTCGGGGAGCTGTTTTTT.

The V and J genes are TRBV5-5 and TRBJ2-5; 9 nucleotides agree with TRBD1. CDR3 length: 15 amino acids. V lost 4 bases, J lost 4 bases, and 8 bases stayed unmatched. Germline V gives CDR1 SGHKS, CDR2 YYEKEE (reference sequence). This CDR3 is CASSATGQGGETQYF. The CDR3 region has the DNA TGTGCCAGCAGCGCTACGGGACAGGGTGGAGAGACCCAGTACTTC.

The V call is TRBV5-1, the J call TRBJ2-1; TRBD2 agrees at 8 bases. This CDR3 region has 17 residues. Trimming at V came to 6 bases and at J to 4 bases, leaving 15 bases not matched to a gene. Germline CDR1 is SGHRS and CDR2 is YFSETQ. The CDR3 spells CASTGGGAVDQYNEQFF. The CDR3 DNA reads TGCGCCAGCACCGGGGGGGGCGCGGTAGACCAATACAATGAGCAGTTCTTC.

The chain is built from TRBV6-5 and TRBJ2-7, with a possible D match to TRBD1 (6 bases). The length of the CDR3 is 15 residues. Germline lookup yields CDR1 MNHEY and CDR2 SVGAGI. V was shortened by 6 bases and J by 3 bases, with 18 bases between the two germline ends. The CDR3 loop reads CASSHSVTGSYEQYF. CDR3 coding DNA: TGTGCCAGCAGCCACTCTGTTACAGGGAGCTACGAGCAGTACTTC.

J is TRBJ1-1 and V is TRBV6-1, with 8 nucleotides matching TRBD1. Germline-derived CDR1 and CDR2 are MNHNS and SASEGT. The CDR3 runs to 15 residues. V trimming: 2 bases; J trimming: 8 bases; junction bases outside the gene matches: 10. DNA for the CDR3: TGTGCCAGCAGTGAAATCGTCGCCACAGGGGGAGAAGCTTTCTTT. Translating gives CASSEIVATGGEAFF.

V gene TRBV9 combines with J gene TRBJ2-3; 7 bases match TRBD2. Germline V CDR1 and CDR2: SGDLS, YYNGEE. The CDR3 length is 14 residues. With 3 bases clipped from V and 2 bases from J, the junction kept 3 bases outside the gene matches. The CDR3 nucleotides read TGTGCCAGCAGCGAGCTAGCGGTCACAGATACGCAGTATTTT. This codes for CASSELAVTDTQYF.

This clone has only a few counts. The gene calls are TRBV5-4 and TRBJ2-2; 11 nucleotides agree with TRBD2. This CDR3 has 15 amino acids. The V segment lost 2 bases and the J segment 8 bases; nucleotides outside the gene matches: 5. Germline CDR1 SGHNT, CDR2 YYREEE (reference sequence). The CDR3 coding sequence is TGTGCCAGCAGCTTAGGGACTAGCGGCTTGGGGGAGCTGTTTTTT. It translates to CASSLGTSGLGELFF. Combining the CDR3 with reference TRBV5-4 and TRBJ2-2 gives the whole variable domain ETGVTQSPTHLIKTRGQQVTLRCSSQSGHNTVSWYQQALGQGPQFIFQYYREEENGRGNFPPRFSGLQFPNYSSELNVNALELDDSALYLCASSLGTSGLGELFFGEGSRLTVL.

The CDR3 here is CASSSGQPVLFTGELFF. The CDR3 coding sequence is TGTGCCAGCAGCTCCGGACAGCCCGTCCTCTTTACCGGGGAGCTGTTTTTT. The chain uses TRBV7-2 and TRBJ2-2, with D possibly TRBD1 on 6 matching bases. Germline assignment: CDR1 SGHTA and CDR2 FQGNSA. The CDR3 loop spans 17 amino acids. Trimming took 4 bases from V and 5 from J, leaving 20 bases between them. The entire variable domain, with the rest obtained from reference TRBV7-2 and TRBJ2-2, is as follows: GAGVSQSPSNKVTEKGKDVELRCDPISGHTALYWYRQSLGQGLEFLIYFQGNSAPDKSGLPSDRFSAERTGGSVSTLTIQRTQQEDSAVYLCASSSGQPVLFTGELFFGEGSRLTVL.

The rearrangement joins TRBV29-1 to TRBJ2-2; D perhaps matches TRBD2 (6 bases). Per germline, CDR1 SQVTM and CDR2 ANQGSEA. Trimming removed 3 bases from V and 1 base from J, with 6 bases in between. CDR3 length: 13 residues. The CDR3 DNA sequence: TGCAGCGTTGACGGGGGGAACACCGGGGAGCTGTTTTTT. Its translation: CSVDGGNTGELFF.

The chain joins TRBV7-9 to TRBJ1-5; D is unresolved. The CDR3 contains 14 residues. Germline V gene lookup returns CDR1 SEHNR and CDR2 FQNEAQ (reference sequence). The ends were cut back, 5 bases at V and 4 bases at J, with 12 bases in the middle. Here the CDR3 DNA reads TGTGCCAGCAGCCTCGCGGGCCGGAATCAGCCCCAGCATTTT. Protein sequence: CASSLAGRNQPQHF.

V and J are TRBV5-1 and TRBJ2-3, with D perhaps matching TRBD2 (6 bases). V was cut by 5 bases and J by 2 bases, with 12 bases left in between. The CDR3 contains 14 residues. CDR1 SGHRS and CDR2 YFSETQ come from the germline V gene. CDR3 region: CASRDGGVTDTQYF. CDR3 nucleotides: TGCGCCAGCAGGGATGGAGGGGTCACAGATACGCAGTATTTT.

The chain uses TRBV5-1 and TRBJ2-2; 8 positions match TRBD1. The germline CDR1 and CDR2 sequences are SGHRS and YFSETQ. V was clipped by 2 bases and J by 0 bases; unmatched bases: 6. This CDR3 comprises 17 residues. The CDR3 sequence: CASSFRSRGPNTGELFF. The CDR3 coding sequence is TGCGCCAGCAGCTTTAGGTCCAGGGGGCCGAACACCGGGGAGCTGTTTTTT.

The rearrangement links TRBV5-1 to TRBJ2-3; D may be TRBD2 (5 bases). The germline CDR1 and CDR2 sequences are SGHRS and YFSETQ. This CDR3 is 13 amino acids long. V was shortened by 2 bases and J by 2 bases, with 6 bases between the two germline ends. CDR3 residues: CASSFDYTDTQYF. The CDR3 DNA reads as TGCGCCAGCAGCTTCGACTACACAGATACGCAGTATTTT.

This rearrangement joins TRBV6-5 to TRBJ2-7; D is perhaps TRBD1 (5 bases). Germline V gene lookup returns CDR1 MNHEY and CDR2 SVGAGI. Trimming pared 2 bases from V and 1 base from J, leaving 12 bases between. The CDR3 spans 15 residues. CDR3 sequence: CASSYGAVSSYEQYF. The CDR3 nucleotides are TGTGCCAGCAGTTACGGGGCAGTTTCATCCTACGAGCAGTACTTC.

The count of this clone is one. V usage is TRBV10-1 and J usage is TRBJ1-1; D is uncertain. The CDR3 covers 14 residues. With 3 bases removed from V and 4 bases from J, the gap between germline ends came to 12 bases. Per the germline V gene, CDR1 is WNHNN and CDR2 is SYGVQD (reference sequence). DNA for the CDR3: TGCGCCAGCAGTGACTGGGGTCGGGGCACTGAAGCTTTCTTT. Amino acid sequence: CASSDWGRGTEAFF.